Listed below are T cell receptor beta chains from one sample, sequenced in a study of shared clonotypes between healthy human individuals. Assay used: immunoSEQ multiplex PCR; TCRdb lists only in-frame clones, some missing. The table records over 2,000,000 clones, 90% to 95% of them present only once. The specimen sequenced was naive CD8+ T cells from PBMCs. The receptors shown here come from a man in his late teens or twenties in good health. Some clones in this sample may be carry-over from other donors' samples. Both conserved end residues are part of each CDR3. The order of the fields is D gene, clone size, J gene, V gene, CDR3 DNA, CDR3 protein. D genes are given only for firm matches. For some rows the clone size is stated as once, few or many, or as a class when expanded; others skip it.

. | once | TRBJ2-2 | TRBV7-6 | TGTGCCAGCAGCTCCCGCAACAGGAACACCGGGGAGCTGTTTTTT | CASSSRNRNTGELFF
. | . | TRBJ2-3 | TRBV5-4 | TGTGCCAGCACCGGACCGTCGGCAACGCAGTATTTT | CASTGPSATQYF
TRBD2 | . | TRBJ2-1 | TRBV14 | TGTGCCAGCAGCCTAAGCGGGGTTTACAATGAGCAGTTCTTC | CASSLSGVYNEQFF
. | . | TRBJ1-4 | TRBV19 | TGTGCCAGTAGTATATTGAGGGCGAAGGGTGAAAAACTGTTTTTT | CASSILRAKGEKLFF
. | . | TRBJ2-5 | TRBV6-6 | TGTGCCAGCACCTCCGGGACAAGACAAGAGACCCAGTACTTC | CASTSGTRQETQYF
. | . | TRBJ1-5 | TRBV5-8 | TGTGCCAGCAGCTTGCGGCAGGGTGGATGGAATCAGCCCCAGCATTTT | CASSLRQGGWNQPQHF
. | . | TRBJ2-3 | TRBV29-1 | TGCAGCGTCGAACCCACTCATGTACGCACAGATACGCAGTATTTT | CSVEPTHVRTDTQYF
. | . | TRBJ1-2 | TRBV27 | TGTGCCAGCAGCCGCACAGGTTTTGATGGCTACACCTTC | CASSRTGFDGYTF
. | . | TRBJ2-1 | TRBV10-3 | TGTGCCATCACCAGAGGACACCCAAACCCTTCAAGCTCCTACAATGAGCAGTTCTTC | CAITRGHPNPSSSYNEQFF
. | . | TRBJ2-2 | TRBV29-1 | TGCAGCGTTGAAGTCAGCCCCGTCAGGCGGCCCGGGGAGCTGTTTTTT | CSVEVSPVRRPGELFF
. | once | TRBJ2-7 | TRBV27 | TGTGCCAGCAGCCTTACCCGCTCCTACGAGCAGTACTTC | CASSLTRSYEQYF
. | . | TRBJ2-7 | TRBV9 | TGTGCCAGCAGCGTAGGCATGAGCGGCGGCTACTACGAGCAGTACTTC | CASSVGMSGGYYEQYF
. | . | TRBJ1-1 | TRBV7-2 | TGTGCCAGCAACACCCCTGGGACGAACACTGAAGCTTTCTTT | CASNTPGTNTEAFF
. | . | TRBJ2-7 | TRBV4-1 | TGCGCCAGCAGCCAACCATCCTGGGGCCAGCGGGAGCAGTACTTC | CASSQPSWGQREQYF
TRBD1 | . | TRBJ1-1 | TRBV9 | TGTGCCAGCACCAAGAACCAGGGGGCTGAAGCTTTCTTT | CASTKNQGAEAFF
. | . | TRBJ2-3 | TRBV4-2 | TGTGCCAGCAGCCAAGATCCTCGGTGGGTGGCAAGCACAGATACGCAGTATTTT | CASSQDPRWVASTDTQYF
TRBD1 | . | TRBJ2-7 | TRBV9 | TGTGCCAGCAGCCCGACCGGGACAGGGGTCTACGAGCAGTACTTC | CASSPTGTGVYEQYF
TRBD1 | . | TRBJ2-1 | TRBV28 | TGTGCCAGCAGTCCCAGACGGGACAGCATTTACAATGAGCAGTTCTTC | CASSPRRDSIYNEQFF
. | . | TRBJ2-3 | TRBV30 | TGTGCCTGGAGTGTACTCGGCGGGATTGTGGGAGATACGCAGTATTTT | CAWSVLGGIVGDTQYF
TRBD2 | . | TRBJ2-7 | TRBV28 | TGTGCCAGCAGTTTAAGGGGGAAGAGCGGGAGAACCTACGAGCAGTACTTC | CASSLRGKSGRTYEQYF
. | . | TRBJ2-1 | TRBV27 | TGTGCCAGCAGTTTAAGGGCGGGCAACTCCTACAATGAGCAGTTCTTC | CASSLRAGNSYNEQFF
. | . | TRBJ2-7 | TRBV15 | TGTGCCACCAGCAGAGCAGGGACTCCCTACGAGCAGTACTTC | CATSRAGTPYEQYF
. | . | TRBJ2-1 | TRBV27 | TGTGCCAGCAGTGTTAGGCGGGACGTTGGCAACAATGAGCAGTTCTTC | CASSVRRDVGNNEQFF
. | . | TRBJ2-2 | TRBV2 | TGTGCCAGCAGTTCAATCGACAGGACCACCGGGGAGCTGTTTTTT | CASSSIDRTTGELFF
TRBD2 | . | TRBJ2-7 | TRBV18 | TGTGCCAGCTCCAAACCGCGCGGGGGGCAGGACGAGCAGTACTTC | CASSKPRGGQDEQYF
TRBD1 | . | TRBJ1-1 | TRBV27 | TGTGCCAGCAGCCTTTCGACAGGGGGGGGTAGCACTGAAGCTTTCTTT | CASSLSTGGGSTEAFF
. | . | TRBJ2-7 | TRBV6-5 | TGTGCCAGCAGTACAGGGAAGGGCGAGCAGTACTTC | CASSTGKGEQYF
. | . | TRBJ2-3 | TRBV9 | TGTGCCAGCAGTGGGGACGTCGCAGATACGCAGTATTTT | CASSGDVADTQYF
. | . | TRBJ1-1 | TRBV5-1 | TGCGCCAGCAGCTTGAAGGGGACCACTGAAGCTTTCTTT | CASSLKGTTEAFF
. | once | TRBJ1-2 | TRBV27 | TGTGCCAGCAGTTTAATTGGCCAGGGTGGGGCGGGCTACACCTTC | CASSLIGQGGAGYTF
. | few | TRBJ1-1 | TRBV30 | TGTGCCTGGAGTGGCGGTGTGAACACTGAAGCTTTCTTT | CAWSGGVNTEAFF
. | . | TRBJ1-1 | TRBV6-1 | TGTGCCAGCAGTCTAGGGGACTCCTGGAACACTGAAGCTTTCTTT | CASSLGDSWNTEAFF
. | . | TRBJ2-2 | TRBV6-5 | TGTGCCAGCAGGACGGCGTACACCGGGGAGCTGTTTTTT | CASRTAYTGELFF
. | . | TRBJ2-2 | TRBV11-2 | TGTGCCAGCAGCTCGCCCGAGGGTGCCGGGGAGCTGTTTTTT | CASSSPEGAGELFF
. | . | TRBJ2-3 | TRBV28 | TGTGCCAGCAGCCTCCGGACAGTGATGGGCACAGATACGCAGTATTTT | CASSLRTVMGTDTQYF
. | . | TRBJ1-1 | TRBV15 | TGTGCCACCAGCAGAGTGCAGGGCTCAAACACTGAAGCTTTCTTT | CATSRVQGSNTEAFF
. | . | TRBJ2-3 | TRBV7-2 | TGTGCCAGCAGTCATCGAGGGGACGACACAGATACGCAGTATTTT | CASSHRGDDTDTQYF
TRBD1 | . | TRBJ2-2 | TRBV27 | TGTGCCAGCAGTTTGACAGGGACACCTCCCTGGGATACCGGGGAGCTGTTTTTT | CASSLTGTPPWDTGELFF
. | . | TRBJ2-2 | TRBV5-4 | TGTGCCAGCAGCCCCGGGACCGGGGAGCTGTTTTTT | CASSPGTGELFF
. | . | TRBJ2-1 | TRBV9 | TGTGCCAGCAGCGTTGGGGTGAGCAATGAGCAGTTCTTC | CASSVGVSNEQFF
TRBD1 | . | TRBJ1-4 | TRBV4-3 | TGCGCCAGCAGCCAAGACACAGGGGTGGCTAATGAAAAACTGTTTTTT | CASSQDTGVANEKLFF
TRBD1 | . | TRBJ1-6 | TRBV29-1 | TGCAGCGTCCGACAGGGGATGAATTCACCCCTCCACTTT | CSVRQGMNSPLHF
. | . | TRBJ1-5 | TRBV28 | TGTGCCAGCAGTTTGGTGGGCAATCAGCCCCAGCATTTT | CASSLVGNQPQHF
. | . | TRBJ1-5 | TRBV19 | TGTGCCAGTAGTATCGGGAAGGGAGGACCCTTTCAGCCCCAGCATTTT | CASSIGKGGPFQPQHF
. | once | TRBJ2-5 | TRBV7-9 | TGTGCCAGCAGCCCAATGGGGCTAGTCGGAGAGACCCAGTACTTC | CASSPMGLVGETQYF
. | . | TRBJ2-7 | TRBV29-1 | TGCAGCGCCGTAAGATTCGCGGGAGAGCAGTACTTC | CSAVRFAGEQYF
TRBD2 | . | TRBJ2-3 | TRBV4-3 | TGCGCCAGCAGCCCCTTAGGGAGCGGGAGTACCCCAGATACGCAGTATTTT | CASSPLGSGSTPDTQYF
. | once | TRBJ2-7 | TRBV9 | TGTGCCAGCAGCGTAGACTCCTCCCCCTTGTACGAGCAGTACTTC | CASSVDSSPLYEQYF